This TCR beta chain was observed in a study of blood T cell repertoires in COVID-19. Generated by immunoSEQ multiplex PCR, the TCRdb table keeps only in-frame clones and is missing some. The table records approximately 440,000 clones, approximately 88% of them present only once. The CDR3 is made up of 15 amino acids. Trimming cost V 4 bases and J 0 bases, with 12 bases left between them. CDR1 and CDR2 from the germline V gene are SEHNR and FQNEAQ (reference sequence). The TCR originated in a woman between 45 and 60 years old with COVID-19, enrolled during active disease. J is TRBJ1-1 and V is TRBV7-9; D is perhaps TRBD1 (5 bases). Sequencing input: peripheral blood. Here the CDR3 reads CASSSRTQVNTEAFF. The CDR3 nucleotides are TGTGCCAGCAGCTCAAGGACACAGGTGAACACTGAAGCTTTCTTT.